Listed here are 31 T cell receptor beta chains from one sample, sequenced in a study of post-analysis software for immune sequencing data. Whole-study findings and limits: Five or six TRBV segments were significantly more frequent in patients than in controls. TRBV5-6, TRBV5-1 and TRBV20-1 were among these segments.

Unique molecular identifiers tagged the TCR beta cDNA libraries. Each CDR3 protein gets one entry after TCRdb re-called the PCR reads with MiXCR. The data hold approximately 730,000 distinct CDR3 sequences, with around 46% observed a single time. These receptors are not linked to any known antigen. Sequenced sample: blood. The receptors come from a girl aged 5 to 17 with multiple sclerosis.

V and J are TRBV15 and TRBJ2-5; 8 nucleotides match TRBD2. Germline V lookup: CDR1 LNHNV, CDR2 YYDKDF (reference sequence). The CDR3 totals 13 residues. V was clipped by 5 bases and J by 5 bases; unmatched bases: 4. CDR3 DNA: TGTGCCACCAGCCCGGGGGGGGATGAGACCCAGTACTTC. Translated: CATSPGGDETQYF.

The chain carries TRBV7-3 and TRBJ1-1; no firm D call. Per the germline V gene, CDR1 is SGHTA and CDR2 is FQGTGA. V shed 0 bases and J shed 4 bases, with 9 bases lying between them. The CDR3 length is 14 residues. In nucleotides, the CDR3 is TGTGCCAGCAGCTTAACTCCCCGGGGCACTGAAGCTTTCTTT. Protein: CASSLTPRGTEAFF.

This clonotype was detected many times. This chain connects TRBV11-2 to TRBJ2-3; D gene ambiguous. The CDR3 sequence is 15 residues long. The V end lost 8 bases, the J end lost 0 bases, and 15 bases lay between the germline ends. Germline V gene lookup returns CDR1 SGHAT and CDR2 FQNNGV. The CDR3: CASRTVGGSTDTQYF. In DNA form, the CDR3 reads TGTGCCAGCCGCACAGTGGGTGGGAGCACAGATACGCAGTATTTT.

The gene calls are TRBV20-1 and TRBJ2-4; 11 nucleotides match TRBD2. The ends lost 6 bases at V and 0 bases at J; junction bases unmatched: 10. The germline gives CDR1 DFQATT, CDR2 SNEGSKA (reference sequence). This CDR3 comprises 17 residues. The CDR3 DNA follows: TGCAGTGCAACTCTAGCGGGAGGCCGCGGAGCCAAAAACATTCAGTACTTC. Its translation: CSATLAGGRGAKNIQYF.

The chain joins TRBV29-1 to TRBJ2-7, with 12 bases lining up with TRBD2. CDR1 and CDR2 (germline): SQVTM, ANQGSEA. This CDR3 region has 13 residues. V was clipped by 4 bases and J by 4 bases; unmatched bases: 2. The CDR3 protein is CSVGLAGEYEQYF. The CDR3 DNA reads TGCAGCGTTGGACTAGCGGGAGAGTACGAGCAGTACTTC.

This clonotype was counted a few times. This chain uses TRBV6-1 with TRBJ2-3, with unresolved D. V dropped 3 bases and J dropped 9 bases, with 13 bases sitting between them. Germline-derived CDR1 and CDR2 are MNHNS and SASEGT. CDR3 size: 13 residues. The DNA of the CDR3 is TGTGCCAGCAGTGATCGCACAGTTTTAACGCAGTATTTT. It is translated as CASSDRTVLTQYF.

This clonotype was counted a few times. This chain connects TRBV11-2 to TRBJ2-1, with no clear D. The CDR3 loop spans 13 amino acids. V shed 6 bases and J shed 2 bases, with 8 bases lying between them. Germline loops: CDR1 SGHAT, CDR2 FQNNGV. In nucleotides, the CDR3 is TGTGCCAGCAGGGACCCCACCTACAATGAGCAGTTCTTC. Translated: CASRDPTYNEQFF. Looking up the rest from reference TRBV11-2 and TRBJ2-1 gives the full variable domain: EAGVAQSPRYKIIEKRQSVAFWCNPISGHATLYWYQQILGQGPKLLIQFQNNGVVDDSQLPKDRFSAERLKGVDSTLKIQPAKLEDSAVYLCASRDPTYNEQFFGPGTRLTVL.

This clonotype occurred a few times. The chain employs TRBV29-1 and TRBJ2-1; 7 nucleotides match TRBD1. This CDR3 contains 16 residues. J gave up 6 bases and V 4 bases, and 15 bases lay outside the gene matches. Germline CDR1 and CDR2: SQVTM and ANQGSEA. The CDR3 loop reads CSVGGRPGQHFNEQFF. The CDR3 DNA reads as TGCAGCGTTGGCGGAAGGCCGGGACAGCACTTCAATGAGCAGTTCTTC.

This chain joins TRBV7-6 and TRBJ2-7; D tentatively reads TRBD1 or TRBD2 (5 bases each). Trimming removed 5 bases at V and 7 bases at J, with 15 bases between. This CDR3 is 13 amino acids long. Germline V CDR1 and CDR2: SGHVS, FNYEAQ. CDR3 amino acids: CASSRMGTGEQYF. The CDR3 DNA reads as TGTGCCAGCAGCCGCATGGGGACGGGGGAGCAGTACTTC.

This clonotype was seen only a few times. CDR3 nucleotides: TGTGCCAGCAGCGGGGGGGGAGACCAGTACTTC. It translates to CASSGGGDQYF. The rearrangement joins TRBV7-9 to TRBJ2-5, with TRBD2 matching 7 bases. This CDR3 comprises 11 residues. J lost 10 bases, V lost 5 bases, and 4 bases had no gene match. Germline CDR1 is SEHNR and CDR2 is FQNEAQ (reference sequence).

The genes are TRBV5-1 and TRBJ2-1; TRBD1 agrees at 8 bases. Germline V CDR1 and CDR2: SGHRS, YFSETQ. V was clipped by 0 bases and J by 4 bases; unmatched bases: 3. This CDR3 spans 15 amino acids. The CDR3 is CASSLERTGYNEQFF. Written as DNA, the CDR3 is TGCGCCAGCAGCTTGGAGAGGACAGGGTACAATGAGCAGTTCTTC.

The rearrangement joins TRBV20-1 to TRBJ1-1; 8 bases line up with TRBD1. CDR1 is DFQATT, CDR2 SNEGSKA, per germline (reference sequence). The V segment lost 6 bases and the J segment 5 bases; nucleotides outside the gene matches: 8. CDR3 length: 13 amino acids. CDR3 coding DNA: TGCAGTGCAAAACCAGGGGGCAGGACTGAAGCTTTCTTT. Amino acid sequence: CSAKPGGRTEAFF.

This clonotype was observed a handful of times. CDR3 region: CASSVGGDRDYGYTF. The CDR3 DNA sequence: TGTGCCAGCAGCGTAGGGGGGGACAGGGACTATGGCTACACCTTC. This rearrangement joins TRBV9 to TRBJ1-2, with 9 bases fitting TRBD1. Per the germline V gene, CDR1 is SGDLS and CDR2 is YYNGEE. With V trimmed by 0 bases and J by 3 bases, 3 bases remained unmatched. The CDR3 sequence is 15 residues long.

This clonotype was observed many times. At one of its ends the junction is not consistent with the germline gene, which may arise from a read error. The gene calls are TRBV6-6 and TRBJ2-7; D remains unclear. The CDR3 is 12 residues long. Per the germline V gene, CDR1 is MNHNY and CDR2 is SVGAGI (reference sequence). The DNA for the CDR3 is TGCGCCAGCAGCCAATCCGGCTACGAGCAGTACTTC. This encodes CASSQSGYEQYF.

V usage is TRBV7-2 and J usage is TRBJ2-3; D perhaps matches TRBD1 (6 bases). This CDR3 region has 17 residues. CDR1 and CDR2 (germline): SGHTA, FQGNSA. Trimming stripped 4 bases from V and 0 bases from J, with 17 bases between. For the CDR3, the DNA is TGTGCCAGCAGCTCTACCCAAGGGGGAGCTAGCACAGATACGCAGTATTTT. Translated, it gives CASSSTQGGASTDTQYF.

This chain uses TRBV2 with TRBJ1-1; 7 bases map to TRBD1. J lost 1 base, V lost 8 bases, and 7 bases had no gene match. The germline V gene encodes CDR1 SNHLY and CDR2 FYNNEI. The CDR3 extends over 14 amino acids. CDR3 nucleotide sequence: TGTGCCAGCTGGACAGGCAGAGGGAACACTGAAGCTTTCTTT. It yields the protein CASWTGRGNTEAFF.

The chain uses TRBV20-1 and TRBJ1-2; weak D call: TRBD1 (5 bases). Trimming cost V 5 bases and J 5 bases, with 9 bases left between them. The germline CDR1 and CDR2 sequences are DFQATT and SNEGSKA (reference sequence). The length of the CDR3 is 11 residues. Here the CDR3 reads CSADPGYGYTF. The CDR3 bases are TGCAGTGCTGACCCAGGGTATGGCTACACCTTC.

This chain joins TRBV9 and TRBJ1-2; 8 bases are shared with TRBD1. The CDR3 spans 15 residues. Germline CDR1 is SGDLS and CDR2 is YYNGEE. With V trimmed by 0 bases and J by 5 bases, 6 bases remained unmatched. This chain's CDR3 is CASSVASGGEYGYTF. CDR3 DNA sequence: TGTGCCAGCAGCGTAGCCTCAGGGGGCGAGTATGGCTACACCTTC.

This clonotype occurred a few times. The genes are TRBV27 and TRBJ2-5; TRBD1 might be the D (5 bases). Trimming removed 5 bases at V and 5 bases at J, with 12 bases between. Germline CDR1 MNHEY, CDR2 SMNVEV (reference sequence). The CDR3 loop spans 13 amino acids. The CDR3 DNA follows: TGTGCCAGCAGTGAAAGGGGTCCTGAGACCCAGTACTTC. It specifies CASSERGPETQYF.

This clonotype was picked up a small number of times. CDR3 DNA sequence: TGCAGCGTTATAGCCGAAACGATCACAGATACGCAGTATTTT. Its translation is CSVIAETITDTQYF. This chain uses TRBV29-1 with TRBJ2-3; the D is unclear. This CDR3 comprises 14 residues. Deletions cut 5 bases from V and 2 bases from J, with 14 bases between. The germline CDR1 and CDR2 sequences are SQVTM and ANQGSEA.

The V gene is TRBV7-2, the J gene TRBJ2-7, with a tentative D call TRBD1 (5 bases). The CDR3 loop spans 14 amino acids. The ends were cut back, 1 base at V and 3 bases at J, with 10 bases in the middle. Germline lookup yields CDR1 SGHTA and CDR2 FQGNSA. The CDR3 spells CASSLGFRGYEQYF. The CDR3 DNA reads as TGTGCCAGCAGCTTAGGGTTTAGGGGCTACGAGCAGTACTTC.

This clonotype was detected once. The chain recombines TRBV3-1 with TRBJ1-2; 11 nucleotides match TRBD1. V lost 4 bases to trimming and J lost 2 bases; unmatched junction nucleotides: 6. This CDR3 region has 16 residues. Germline V CDR1 and CDR2: LGHDT, YNNKEL (reference sequence). CDR3 residues: CASSRPGTGGNYGYTF. The CDR3 bases are TGTGCCAGCAGCCGACCCGGGACAGGGGGGAACTATGGCTACACCTTC.

V and J are TRBV5-5 and TRBJ2-4, with D unresolved. V shed 0 bases and J shed 0 bases, with 13 bases lying between them. Germline loops: CDR1 SGHKS, CDR2 YYEKEE (reference sequence). The CDR3 contains 17 residues. In DNA form, the CDR3 reads TGTGCCAGCAGCTTGGCCGTCAGTTTACTAGCCAAAAACATTCAGTACTTC. Translated: CASSLAVSLLAKNIQYF.

The chain carries TRBV7-2 and TRBJ1-1; 7 positions agree with TRBD1. Germline lookup yields CDR1 SGHTA and CDR2 FQGNSA. The CDR3 spans 13 residues. V was clipped by 1 base and J by 8 bases; unmatched bases: 4. The CDR3 sequence is CASSLGATGEAFF. CDR3 coding DNA: TGTGCCAGCAGCTTAGGTGCGACAGGGGAAGCTTTCTTT.

The V call is TRBV7-8, the J call TRBJ2-1; the D gene is possibly TRBD1 (6 bases). Per germline, CDR1 SGHVS and CDR2 FQNEAQ. Trimming pared 6 bases from V and 7 bases from J, leaving 22 bases between. The CDR3 contains 16 residues. DNA of the CDR3: TGTGCCAGCAGTGTACCCCGGGACAAAAACGAGAATGAGCAGTTCTTC. Its protein product is CASSVPRDKNENEQFF.

The chain is built from TRBV7-2 and TRBJ2-1; 7 positions agree with TRBD2. Unmatched junction bases numbered 11, after V lost 3 bases and J lost 6 bases. The germline V gene has CDR1 SGHTA and CDR2 FQGNSA. The CDR3 length is 16 residues. The CDR3 DNA is TGTGCCAGCAGCTTCCTAACGGGAGGTAGGACCAATGAGCAGTTCTTC. It specifies CASSFLTGGRTNEQFF.

The rearrangement links TRBV29-1 to TRBJ2-1; TRBD2 aligns across 10 bases. Germline V gene sequence: CDR1 SQVTM, CDR2 ANQGSEA. V lost 6 bases to trimming and J lost 10 bases; unmatched junction nucleotides: 12. The CDR3 consists of 14 residues. Here the CDR3 reads CSVRGAGLALEQFF. CDR3 sequence (DNA): TGCAGCGTCCGGGGGGCGGGACTAGCGTTAGAGCAGTTCTTC.

The chain is built from TRBV24-1 and TRBJ2-1; TRBD2 matches at 8 bases. The CDR3 is 15 residues long. Germline values: CDR1 KGHDR, CDR2 SFDVKD. The V and J ends lost 3 bases and 3 bases, in that order; junction bases with no gene match: 3. DNA of the CDR3: TGTGCCACCAGTGATGTAGCGGGGATCTACAATGAGCAGTTCTTC. Its translation is CATSDVAGIYNEQFF.

The chain links TRBV9 to TRBJ1-1; the D gene is possibly TRBD1 (5 bases). The V gene's germline CDR1 is SGDLS and CDR2 YYNGEE. The CDR3 totals 13 residues. V lost 3 bases and J lost 3, with 9 bases in between. CDR3 protein: CASSALGDTEAFF. The CDR3 nucleotides read TGTGCCAGCAGCGCCCTGGGGGACACTGAAGCTTTCTTT.

The chain carries TRBV2 and TRBJ2-1; D not certain. Between the trimmed V and J ends, which lost 6 bases and 8 bases, there was a span of 8 bases. From germline, CDR1 is SNHLY and CDR2 FYNNEI. CDR3 length: 11 amino acids. The CDR3 is CASRTWDEQFF. The CDR3 DNA reads as TGTGCCAGCAGAACGTGGGATGAGCAGTTCTTC.

This clonotype appeared many times. This chain uses TRBV4-1 with TRBJ1-2; D remains unclear. The CDR3 has 16 amino acids. The germline V and J ends were trimmed by 1 base and 3 bases, with 15 bases remaining between them. The germline gives CDR1 MGHRA, CDR2 YSYEKL. CDR3 DNA: TGCGCCAGCAGCCAAGTTTCGGAGTACGATCACTATGGCTACACCTTC. This codes for CASSQVSEYDHYGYTF.